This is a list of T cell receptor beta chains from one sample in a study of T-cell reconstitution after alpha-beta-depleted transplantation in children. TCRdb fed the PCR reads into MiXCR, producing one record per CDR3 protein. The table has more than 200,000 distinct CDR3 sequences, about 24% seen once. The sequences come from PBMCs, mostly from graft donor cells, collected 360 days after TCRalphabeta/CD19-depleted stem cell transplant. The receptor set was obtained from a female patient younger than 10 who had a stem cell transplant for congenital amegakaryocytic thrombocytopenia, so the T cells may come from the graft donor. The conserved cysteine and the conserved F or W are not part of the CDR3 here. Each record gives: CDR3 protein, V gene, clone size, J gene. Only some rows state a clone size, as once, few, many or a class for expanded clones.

CDR3aa: ASSKVVEQY; v_gene: TRBV21-1; abundance: few; j_gene: TRBJ2-7
CDR3aa: ASSSPDRGLYEQY; v_gene: TRBV12-3/TRBV12-4; abundance: NA; j_gene: TRBJ2-7
CDR3aa: SAAKRGAEELF; v_gene: TRBV20-1; abundance: once; j_gene: TRBJ1-4
CDR3aa: ASSLGSGGAGTQY; v_gene: TRBV28; abundance: few; j_gene: TRBJ2-5
CDR3aa: SARLAGNTGELF; v_gene: TRBV20-1; abundance: few; j_gene: TRBJ2-2
CDR3aa: ATSSGLQGRTWETQY; v_gene: TRBV15; abundance: NA; j_gene: TRBJ2-5
CDR3aa: SARVAGAYNEQF; v_gene: TRBV20-1; abundance: few; j_gene: TRBJ2-1
CDR3aa: ASSLKREGREQF; v_gene: TRBV12-3/TRBV12-4; abundance: NA; j_gene: TRBJ2-1
CDR3aa: ASRGYNSPLH; v_gene: TRBV2; abundance: many; j_gene: TRBJ1-6
CDR3aa: ASSLGADQDTQY; v_gene: TRBV5-1; abundance: many; j_gene: TRBJ2-5
CDR3aa: ASSYSRGPRTTEAF; v_gene: TRBV12-3/TRBV12-4; abundance: many; j_gene: TRBJ1-1
CDR3aa: ASSHHKGKQETQY; v_gene: TRBV12-3/TRBV12-4; abundance: few; j_gene: TRBJ2-5
CDR3aa: ASSLLGNSGNTIY; v_gene: TRBV28; abundance: NA; j_gene: TRBJ1-3
CDR3aa: ATSLSYPPSGNTIY; v_gene: TRBV15; abundance: NA; j_gene: TRBJ1-3
CDR3aa: ASSLSVGLNQPQH; v_gene: TRBV11-2; abundance: NA; j_gene: TRBJ1-5
CDR3aa: ASSPEGPGGNTEAF; v_gene: TRBV18; abundance: few; j_gene: TRBJ1-1
CDR3aa: ASSRGQPYMNTEAF; v_gene: TRBV7-8; abundance: few; j_gene: TRBJ1-1
CDR3aa: ASSLGGRDAGELF; v_gene: TRBV7-2; abundance: NA; j_gene: TRBJ2-2
CDR3aa: ASSFTGEIAF; v_gene: TRBV2; abundance: few; j_gene: TRBJ1-1
CDR3aa: ASSRLAGVSSDEQF; v_gene: TRBV7-2; abundance: few; j_gene: TRBJ2-1
CDR3aa: SVTGTVNTEAF; v_gene: TRBV29-1; abundance: NA; j_gene: TRBJ1-1
CDR3aa: ASSGLASTDTQY; v_gene: TRBV25-1; abundance: few; j_gene: TRBJ2-3